This TCR beta chain stems from a study of response to subunit inactivated influenza vaccine. As concerns this clonotype: What it binds is unknown.

Trimming removed 2 bases at V and 0 bases at J, with 6 bases between. Germline V lookup: CDR1 SGHDT, CDR2 YYEEEE. The CDR3 runs to 14 residues. Study-level results: The study's authors posited that every seasonal influenza vaccination enlists few new T cells.

MiXCR, run by TCRdb on the RT-PCR reads, gives a single entry per CDR3 protein. Altogether under 550,000 distinct CDR3 sequences are present, approximately 7.8% being singletons, with the ten largest covering around 12%. Sequenced here: PBMCs from blood, sampled roughly 24 months after vaccination. This sequence originates from a man aged 50 to 69 who received an inactivated influenza vaccine. J is TRBJ1-3 and V is TRBV5-6; D call uncertain. DNA of the CDR3: TGTGCCAGCAGCTTAAAGAACTCTGGAAACACCATATATTTT. Translated, it gives CASSLKNSGNTIYF.